The table lists the clone carrying this T cell receptor beta chain with many counts. What it binds is unknown. The data are from a study of early T cells in non-severe SARS-CoV-2 infection. On the study more broadly: Bulk RNA isolated from unsorted whole blood underwent sequencing; chains were not paired.

Study findings and constraints: Sequences matched to VDJdb favored anti-spike CD8 responses, while private and CD4 specificities were missed.

Germline-derived CDR1 and CDR2 are KGHSH and LQKENI. V was clipped by 8 bases and J by 6 bases, with 14 bases between them. The CDR3 consists of 12 residues. Individually, cDNA molecules had unique molecular identifiers attached to them. TCRdb called the 5' RACE reads again in MiXCR, with one record for every CDR3 protein. The repertoire consists of about 22,000 distinct CDR3 sequences, with 3% to 4% occurring once and the leading ten covering roughly 5.5%. The chain employs TRBV18 and TRBJ2-7, with a weak D call TRBD2 (5 bases). The TCR was taken from an adult who was a healthcare worker with PCR-confirmed SARS-CoV-2 infection or an uninfected control (not recorded which). Sequenced: whole blood. The chain's CDR3 is CASTRPESEQYF. The CDR3 DNA sequence: TGTGCCAGCACTAGACCCGAGTCCGAGCAGTACTTC.